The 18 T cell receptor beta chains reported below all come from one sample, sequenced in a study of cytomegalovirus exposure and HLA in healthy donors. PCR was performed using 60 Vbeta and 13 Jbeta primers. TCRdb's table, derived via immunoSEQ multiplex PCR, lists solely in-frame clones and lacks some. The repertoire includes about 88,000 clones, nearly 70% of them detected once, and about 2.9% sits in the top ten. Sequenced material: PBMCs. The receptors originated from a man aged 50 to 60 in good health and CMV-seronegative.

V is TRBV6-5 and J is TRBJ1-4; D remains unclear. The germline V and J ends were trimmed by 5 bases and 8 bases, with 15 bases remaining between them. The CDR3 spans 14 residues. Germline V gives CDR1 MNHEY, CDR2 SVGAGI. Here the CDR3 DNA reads TGTGCCAGCAGTGAGTTGGCACTAGGAGAAAAACTGTTTTTT. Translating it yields CASSELALGEKLFF.

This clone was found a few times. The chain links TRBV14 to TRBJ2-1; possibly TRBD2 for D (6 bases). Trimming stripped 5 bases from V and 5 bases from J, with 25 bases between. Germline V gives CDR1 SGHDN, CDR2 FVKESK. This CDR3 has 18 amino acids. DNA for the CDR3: TGTGCCAGCAGCGTCCGTGGGGGTTGGCTAGCGTCAGACAATGAGCAGTTCTTC. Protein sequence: CASSVRGGWLASDNEQFF.

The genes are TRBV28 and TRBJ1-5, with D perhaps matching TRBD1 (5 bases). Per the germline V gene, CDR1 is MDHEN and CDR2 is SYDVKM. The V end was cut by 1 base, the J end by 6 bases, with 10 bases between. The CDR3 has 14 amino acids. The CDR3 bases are TGTGCCAGCAGTTTATTGGGGGGTGGTCAGCCCCAGCATTTT. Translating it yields CASSLLGGGQPQHF.

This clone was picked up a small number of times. DNA of the CDR3: TGTGCCAGTAGTACCCGGACTAGTAGCACAGATACGCAGTATTTT. It specifies CASSTRTSSTDTQYF. The chain recombines TRBV19 with TRBJ2-3, with 7 bases that match TRBD2. Germline CDR1 is LNHDA and CDR2 is SQIVND (reference sequence). This CDR3 region has 15 residues. J lost 0 bases, V lost 4 bases, and 4 bases had no gene match.

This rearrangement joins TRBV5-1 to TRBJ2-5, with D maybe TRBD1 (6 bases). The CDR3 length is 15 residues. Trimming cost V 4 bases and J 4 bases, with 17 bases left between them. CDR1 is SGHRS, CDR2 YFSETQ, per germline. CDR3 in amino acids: CASSLIGGALETQYF. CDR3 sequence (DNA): TGCGCCAGCAGCCTCATAGGGGGTGCCTTAGAGACCCAGTACTTC. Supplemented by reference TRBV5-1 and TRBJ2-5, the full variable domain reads KAGVTQTPRYLIKTRGQQVTLSCSPISGHRSVSWYQQTPGQGLQFLFEYFSETQRNKGNFPGRFSGRQFSNSRSEMNVSTLELGDSALYLCASSLIGGALETQYFGPGTRLLVL.

CDR3 DNA: TGTGCCAGCAGCTTAGGGAGAAGGGAGTATGGCTACACCTTC. Translating gives CASSLGRREYGYTF. This sequence joins TRBV7-9 and TRBJ1-2, with D unclear. In germline, CDR1 is SEHNR, CDR2 FQNEAQ (reference sequence). CDR3 length: 14 residues. The V end lost 1 base, the J end lost 5 bases, and 11 bases lay between the germline ends.

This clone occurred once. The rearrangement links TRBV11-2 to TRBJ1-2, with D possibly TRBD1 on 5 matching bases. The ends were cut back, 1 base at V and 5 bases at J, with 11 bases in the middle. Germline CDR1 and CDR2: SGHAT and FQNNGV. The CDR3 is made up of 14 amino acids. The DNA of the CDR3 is TGTGCCAGCAGCTTAGTAGGGGCGGGATATGGCTACACCTTC. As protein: CASSLVGAGYGYTF. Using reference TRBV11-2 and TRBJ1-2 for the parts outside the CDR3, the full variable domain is EAGVAQSPRYKIIEKRQSVAFWCNPISGHATLYWYQQILGQGPKLLIQFQNNGVVDDSQLPKDRFSAERLKGVDSTLKIQPAKLEDSAVYLCASSLVGAGYGYTFGSGTRLTVV.

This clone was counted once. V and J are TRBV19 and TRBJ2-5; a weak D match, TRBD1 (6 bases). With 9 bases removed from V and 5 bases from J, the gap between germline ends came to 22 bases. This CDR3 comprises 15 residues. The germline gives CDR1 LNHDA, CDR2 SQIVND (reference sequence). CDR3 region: CARRESRGKGETQYF. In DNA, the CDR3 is TGTGCCAGGCGAGAGTCCAGGGGCAAAGGCGAGACCCAGTACTTC.

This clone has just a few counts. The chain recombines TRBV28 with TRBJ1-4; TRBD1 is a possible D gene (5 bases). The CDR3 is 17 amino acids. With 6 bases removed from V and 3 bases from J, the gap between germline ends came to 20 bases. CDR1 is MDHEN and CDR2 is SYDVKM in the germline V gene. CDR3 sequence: CASRPVQGGGPNEKLFF. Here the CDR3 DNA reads TGTGCCAGCAGGCCAGTCCAGGGCGGAGGGCCTAATGAAAAACTGTTTTTT.

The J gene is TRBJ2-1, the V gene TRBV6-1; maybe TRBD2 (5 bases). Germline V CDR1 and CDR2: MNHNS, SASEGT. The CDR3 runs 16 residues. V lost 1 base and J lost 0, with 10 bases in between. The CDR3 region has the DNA TGTGCCAGCAGTGAAGGGATAGCGCCCTCCTACAATGAGCAGTTCTTC. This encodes CASSEGIAPSYNEQFF.

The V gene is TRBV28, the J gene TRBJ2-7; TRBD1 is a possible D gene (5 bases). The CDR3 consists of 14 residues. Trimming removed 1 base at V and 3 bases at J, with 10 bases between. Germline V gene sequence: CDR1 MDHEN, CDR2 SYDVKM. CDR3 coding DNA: TGTGCCAGCAGTTTATTATTCAGGGACTACGAGCAGTACTTC. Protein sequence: CASSLLFRDYEQYF.

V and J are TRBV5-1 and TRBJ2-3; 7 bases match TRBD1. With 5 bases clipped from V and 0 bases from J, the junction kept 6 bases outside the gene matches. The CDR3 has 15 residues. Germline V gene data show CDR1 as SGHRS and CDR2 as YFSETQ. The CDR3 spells CASSSHRGSTDTQYF. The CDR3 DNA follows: TGCGCCAGCAGTTCCCACAGGGGAAGCACAGATACGCAGTATTTT.

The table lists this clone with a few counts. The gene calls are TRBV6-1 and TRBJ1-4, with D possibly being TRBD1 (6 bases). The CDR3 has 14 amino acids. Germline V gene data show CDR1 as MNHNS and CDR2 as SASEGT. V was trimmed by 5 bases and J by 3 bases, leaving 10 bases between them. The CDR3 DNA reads TGTGCCAGCAGTAAACAGGGATCTAATGAAAAACTGTTTTTT. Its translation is CASSKQGSNEKLFF.

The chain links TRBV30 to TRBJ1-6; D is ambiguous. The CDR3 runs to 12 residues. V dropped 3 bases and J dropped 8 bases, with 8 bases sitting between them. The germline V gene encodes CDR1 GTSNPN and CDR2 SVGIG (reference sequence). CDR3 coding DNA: TGTGCCTGGAGCCCGACTTATTCACCCCTCCACTTT. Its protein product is CAWSPTYSPLHF.

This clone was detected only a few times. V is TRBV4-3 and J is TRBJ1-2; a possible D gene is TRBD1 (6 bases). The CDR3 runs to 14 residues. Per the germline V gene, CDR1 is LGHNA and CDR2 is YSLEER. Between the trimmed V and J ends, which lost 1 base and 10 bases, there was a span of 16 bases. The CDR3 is CASSQADLRGAYTF. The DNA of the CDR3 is TGCGCCAGCAGCCAAGCGGATCTTCGGGGGGCCTACACCTTC.

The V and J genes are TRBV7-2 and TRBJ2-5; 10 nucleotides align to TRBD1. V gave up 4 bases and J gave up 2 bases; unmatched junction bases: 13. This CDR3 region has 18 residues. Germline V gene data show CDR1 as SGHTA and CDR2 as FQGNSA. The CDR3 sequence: CASSSRKWGTGVQETQYF. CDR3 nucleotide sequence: TGTGCCAGCAGCTCACGGAAATGGGGGACAGGGGTTCAAGAGACCCAGTACTTC.

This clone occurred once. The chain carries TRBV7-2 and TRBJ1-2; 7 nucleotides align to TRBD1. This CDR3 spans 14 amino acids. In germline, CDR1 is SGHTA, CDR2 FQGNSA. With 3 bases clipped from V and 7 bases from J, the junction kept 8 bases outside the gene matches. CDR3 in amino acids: CASSFSRGLGGYTF. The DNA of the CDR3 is TGTGCCAGCAGCTTCTCTAGGGGGCTAGGTGGCTACACCTTC. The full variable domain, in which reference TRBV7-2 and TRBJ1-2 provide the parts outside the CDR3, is GAGVSQSPSNKVTEKGKDVELRCDPISGHTALYWYRQSLGQGLEFLIYFQGNSAPDKSGLPSDRFSAERTGGSVSTLTIQRTQQEDSAVYLCASSFSRGLGGYTFGSGTRLTVV.

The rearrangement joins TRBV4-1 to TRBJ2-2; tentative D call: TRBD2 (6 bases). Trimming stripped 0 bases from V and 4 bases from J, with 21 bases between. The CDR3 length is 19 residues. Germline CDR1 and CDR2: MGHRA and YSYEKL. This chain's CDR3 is CASSQEGGTTWLGTGELFF. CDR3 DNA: TGCGCCAGCAGCCAAGAGGGGGGAACTACTTGGCTAGGCACCGGGGAGCTGTTTTTT.